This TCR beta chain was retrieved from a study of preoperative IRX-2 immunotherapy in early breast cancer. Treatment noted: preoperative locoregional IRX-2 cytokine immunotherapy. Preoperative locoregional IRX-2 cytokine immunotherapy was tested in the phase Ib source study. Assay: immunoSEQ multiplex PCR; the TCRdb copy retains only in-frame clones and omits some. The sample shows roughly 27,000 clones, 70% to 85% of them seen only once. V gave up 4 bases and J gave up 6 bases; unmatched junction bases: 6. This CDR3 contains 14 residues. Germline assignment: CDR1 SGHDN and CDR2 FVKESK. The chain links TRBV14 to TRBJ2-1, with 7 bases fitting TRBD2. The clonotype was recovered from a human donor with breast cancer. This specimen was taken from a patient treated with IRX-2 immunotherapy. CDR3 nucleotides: TGTGCCAGCAGCCCACTAGCGCCTTTCAATGAGCAGTTCTTC. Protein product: CASSPLAPFNEQFF.